The 6 T cell receptor beta chains reported below all come from one sample, sequenced in a study of tumor-infiltrating lymphocytes in primary liver carcinoma. Total RNA amounting to around 530 ng was the source from which TCR beta cDNA was made with a constant-region primer. Each TCR beta library was derived from three nested multiplex PCR rounds that employed slightly modified ARM-PCR. Running roughly 10 cycles apiece, the first two PCR rounds relied on TRBV1-TRBV30 forward primers together with a C-beta reverse primer. TCRdb passed the multiplex PCR reads through MiXCR, listing each CDR3 protein once. The sample lists almost 200,000 distinct CDR3 sequences; 65% were seen once. Germline DNA was also extracted, and blood RNA derived from unsorted whole blood. The sequenced sample consisted of peripheral blood. The source of these receptors is a woman aged 55-70 years with primary liver carcinoma and hepatitis B virus infection.

Note on this clonotype: This could be a read error, since a much larger clone is one nucleotide away. V and J are TRBV6-2 or TRBV6-3 and TRBJ2-7, with TRBD2 matching 11 bases. This CDR3 has 13 residues. CDR1 MNHEY and CDR2 SVGEGT come from the germline V gene. This CDR3 reads CASSGTSGYGQYF. The CDR3 nucleotides read TGTGCCAGCAGTGGGACTAGCGGCTACGGGCAGTACTTC.

Comment on this clonotype: One junction end does not reproduce the germline sequence, and a read error may be involved. The rearrangement links TRBV11-1 to TRBJ2-3, with 7 bases aligning to TRBD2. The CDR3 is 14 amino acids. CDR1 and CDR2 (germline): SGHAT, FQDESV (reference sequence). CDR3 sequence: CASSLKQRAGDFHF. The CDR3 DNA is TGTGCCAGCAGCTTAAAGCAACGTGCGGGAGATTTTCACTTT.

This clonotype has ten or more counts. The gene calls are TRBV29-1 and TRBJ2-1; 12 bases match TRBD2. The CDR3 extends over 15 amino acids. V gave up 6 bases and J gave up 7 bases; unmatched junction bases: 10. Germline-derived CDR1 and CDR2 are SQVTM and ANQGSEA. CDR3 sequence: CSVGLAGGPANEQFF. DNA for the CDR3: TGCAGCGTCGGCCTAGCGGGAGGGCCGGCAAATGAGCAGTTCTTC.

About this clonotype: The missing conserved phenylalanine or tryptophan at the end of this CDR3 makes a read error likely. The DNA is left out, because the CDR3 cannot be placed on it with certainty; the CDR3 is given as TCRdb lists it. The V and J genes are TRBV11-2 and TRBJ2-1; TRBD1, the table's D call, was not compared with the DNA. The CDR3 is 15 amino acids in total, end residues counted. The germline CDR1 and CDR2 sequences are SGHAT and FQNNGV. This chain's CDR3 is CASSLGAPYYNERFS.

Turning to this clonotype: Its ends do not fully match the called genes, so a read error is possible. The rearrangement uses TRBV7-9 and TRBJ1-2, with D possibly being TRBD1 (5 bases). The CDR3 contains 13 residues. From germline, CDR1 is SEHNR and CDR2 FQNEAQ (reference sequence). CDR3 DNA sequence: TGTGCCAACAGCAAAGACAGATACTATGGCTACACCTTC. The encoded protein is CANSKDRYYGYTF.

This clonotype was seen only once. A much bigger clone sits one base away, suggesting this may be a read error. V is TRBV7-9 and J is TRBJ1-1, with D possibly TRBD1 on 6 matching bases. The CDR3 sequence is 13 residues long. Germline CDR1 is SEHNR and CDR2 is FQNEAQ (reference sequence). V was pared by 9 bases and J by 6 bases, with 17 bases between. The CDR3 DNA reads TGTGCCAGAAGCGGGACAAGGTTTGCTGAAGCTTTCTTT. Translation: CARSGTRFAEAFF.